This T cell receptor beta chain was identified in a study of T cells in localized non-small cell lung cancer (dated by TCRdb to the early 2020s). Study-level background: The study examined T cell repertoires in 200 to 300 patients with early-stage NSCLC and compared tumors with uninvolved tumor-adjacent lungs. All 250 or so NSCLC patients in the cohort were treatment-naive and had localized lung tumors that were resected. NSCLC patients had a mean age of approximately 72 years, and 129 were male and about 110 female. General conclusions and limits of the study: Because multi-region tumor sequencing was not done, intratumor heterogeneity could not be ruled out. Uninvolved tumor-adjacent lung showed the highest T cell clonality, higher than tumor, which suggests more focused antigenic responses in the adjacent lung. Of the top 100 tumor clones, a median of 57 were detected in paired uninvolved adjacent lung; under 30 were also among that lung's top 100. Higher T cell density in blood was associated with longer overall survival, whereas higher clonality in adjacent lung was associated with shorter survival. Since the design was exploratory, TCR variables were selected using unadjusted p-values with no false-discovery rate correction.

At diagnosis, tumor, uninvolved tumor-adjacent lung and peripheral blood were collected and then preserved as a mix of FFPE and fresh-frozen material. Blood samples were analyzed as peripheral blood mononuclear cells for TCR repertoire profiling. The germline V end is reduced by 7 bases and the J end by 6 bases; junction bases left unmatched: 8. From a lookup of the germline V gene, CDR1 and CDR2 are SNHLY and FYNNEI. CDR3 length: 14 amino acids, cysteine to phenylalanine. Of the read, only the CDR3 DNA is kept; its 42 bases are in frame from base 1. As for this clone: The antigen it binds to is not known. No quality values exist for individual bases; no much larger clone is one base distant.

The immunoSEQ Assay was used to sequence TCR beta CDR3 regions from DNA. Per the original workflow: To compute T cell density, TCR beta template counts were normalized to usable DNA, which was estimated by amplifying housekeeping genes. The preseqR package was used to estimate richness by extrapolating to 400,000 templates for PBMC samples and to 120,000 templates for tissue samples. Clonality was taken to be one minus Pielou's evenness. Tissue-enriched TCRs were identified through differential abundance testing performed on productive amino-acid clonotypes, with a minimum total count of 5 and an alpha of 0.1. The Jaccard Index and the Morisita Overlap Index were used to measure repertoire overlap between compartments. TCR beta CDR3s were clustered by GLIPH together with public tetramer-defined viral CDR3s, and at least three viral sequences plus V-gene enrichment were required for viral motifs. Imported from immuneACCESS, the table was reduced by TCRdb to in-frame sequences with V and J called. These copies leave out some clones; in studies compared against another copy, an unresolved V gene accounts for under half, and the cause of the remainder is not known. V and J calls plus clone size are reproduced from that table; the DNA served to infer D and trimming. Across this sample there are 45,000 to 55,000 clones, with roughly 80% seen only once. In total, the top ten clones hold roughly a sixth of the sample.

The clonotype was recovered from a man between 35 and 75 years old with stage I squamous cell lung carcinoma. The chain joins TRBV2 to TRBJ2-1, with 8 bases matching TRBD2. The material was peripheral blood, obtained before any cancer treatment. The nucleotides are TGTGCCAGCAAAGGCGAGACTAGCGCCAATGAGCAGTTCTTC. Its protein reads: CASKGETSANEQFF.